Listed below are T cell receptor beta chains from one sample, sequenced in a study of Ad26.COV2.S vaccination and SARS-CoV-2 variants. Clones were sequenced by immunoSEQ multiplex PCR, and TCRdb holds only the in-frame ones, with some missing. The sample holds some 340,000 clones, about 86% seen once. Here the sequenced sample was peripheral blood, taken in a trial of Ad26.COV2.S vaccine versus placebo. These receptors were obtained from a person aged 18-65 years who received the Ad26.COV2.S COVID-19 vaccine or a placebo. Both conserved end residues are part of each CDR3. D genes are given only for firm matches. For some rows the clone size is stated as once, few or many, or as a class when expanded; others skip it.

V,J,size,D,CDR3,DNA
TRBV19,TRBJ2-4,NA,NA,CASSFGPQENIQYF,TGTGCCAGTAGTTTCGGACCCCAGGAAAACATTCAGTACTTC
TRBV9,TRBJ2-2,NA,NA,CASSVEAGMRTGELFF,TGTGCCAGCAGCGTAGAGGCAGGAATGAGGACCGGGGAGCTGTTTTTT
TRBV4-1,TRBJ1-4,NA,TRBD1,CASSLRDREGWNEKLFF,TGCGCCAGCAGCCTTAGGGACAGGGAAGGATGGAATGAAAAACTGTTTTTT
TRBV5-6,TRBJ1-1,NA,NA,CASSLGRNTEAFF,TGTGCCAGCAGCTTGGGACGGAACACTGAAGCTTTCTTT
TRBV19,TRBJ1-5,NA,NA,CASSIRPGFEGGFQPQHF,TGTGCCAGTAGTATTAGGCCCGGTTTTGAGGGTGGGTTTCAGCCCCAGCATTTT
TRBV7-6,TRBJ2-1,NA,TRBD2,CASSLALYKRGNNEQFF,TGTGCCAGCAGCTTAGCGCTTTATAAGCGGGGGAACAATGAGCAGTTCTTC
TRBV19,TRBJ2-5,NA,NA,CASSISRSQETQYF,TGTGCCAGTAGTATTTCTCGGAGCCAAGAGACCCAGTACTTC
TRBV7-2,TRBJ1-6,NA,TRBD1,CASSLEGTGYNSPLHF,TGTGCCAGCAGCTTAGAGGGGACAGGCTATAATTCACCCCTCCACTTT
TRBV10-2,TRBJ1-1,NA,NA,CASRRDTLNTEAFF,TGCGCCAGCAGGAGGGACACCTTGAACACTGAAGCTTTCTTT
TRBV9,TRBJ1-1,NA,NA,CASTPRGKNTEAFF,TGTGCCAGCACCCCACGGGGGAAGAACACTGAAGCTTTCTTT
TRBV9,TRBJ2-7,NA,TRBD2,CASSVLAGGIYEQYF,TGTGCCAGCAGCGTCCTAGCGGGGGGGATATACGAGCAGTACTTC
TRBV5-6,TRBJ1-2,NA,NA,CASSLDPTAYGYTF,TGTGCCAGCAGCTTGGACCCGACGGCCTATGGCTACACCTTC
TRBV5-5,TRBJ2-2,NA,NA,CASSLDPYPGELFF,TGTGCCAGCAGCTTGGACCCCTACCCCGGGGAGCTGTTTTTT
TRBV19,TRBJ1-4,NA,NA,CASSIVREATNEKLFF,TGTGCCAGTAGTATCGTCAGGGAGGCAACTAATGAAAAACTGTTTTTT
TRBV7-9,TRBJ2-2,few,NA,CASSLPRGITNTGELFF,TGTGCCAGCAGCTTACCGAGGGGGATTACGAACACCGGGGAGCTGTTTTTT
TRBV3-1/TRBV3-2,TRBJ1-1,NA,NA,CASSHAGVNTEAFF,TGTGCCAGCAGCCATGCGGGAGTGAACACTGAAGCTTTCTTT
TRBV7-2,TRBJ1-2,NA,NA,CASSLAIVQGGYTF,TGTGCCAGCAGCTTAGCGATTGTACAGGGAGGATACACCTTC
TRBV27,TRBJ2-5,NA,NA,CASSQRVSRETQYF,TGTGCCAGCAGTCAGAGGGTCTCGCGCGAGACCCAGTACTTC
TRBV27,TRBJ1-5,NA,NA,CASRIWGTNSNQPQHF,TGTGCCAGCAGAATCTGGGGGACTAATAGCAATCAGCCCCAGCATTTT
TRBV7-2,TRBJ1-6,NA,NA,CASSLSLFQRVDSPLHF,TGTGCCAGCAGCTTATCATTATTTCAGCGAGTTGATTCACCCCTCCACTTT
TRBV6-5,TRBJ2-1,NA,NA,CASSQGPFSYNEQFF,TGTGCCAGCAGTCAGGGCCCGTTCTCCTACAATGAGCAGTTCTTC
TRBV30,TRBJ1-2,NA,TRBD1,CACLDRGLPRGYGYTF,TGTGCCTGTCTGGACAGGGGGCTCCCCCGCGGGTATGGCTACACCTTC
TRBV5-3,TRBJ2-2,NA,TRBD2,CARSPKTSGKPGELFF,TGTGCCAGAAGCCCGAAGACTAGCGGGAAACCCGGGGAGCTGTTTTTT
TRBV5-1,TRBJ1-3,NA,NA,CASSFSSGNTIYF,TGCGCCAGCAGCTTCTCATCTGGAAACACCATATATTTT
TRBV7-2,TRBJ2-1,NA,TRBD2,CASTPGGTYNEQFF,TGTGCCAGCACTCCGGGGGGAACTTACAATGAGCAGTTCTTC
TRBV29-1,TRBJ2-4,NA,TRBD2,CSVDSPSGGKNIQYF,TGCAGCGTTGATTCCCCTAGCGGGGGGAAAAACATTCAGTACTTC
TRBV14,TRBJ1-1,many,NA,CASSHRRGGNTEAFF,TGTGCCAGCAGCCATAGGAGAGGGGGGAACACTGAAGCTTTCTTT
TRBV20-1,TRBJ1-1,NA,TRBD1,CSASSQGAMNTEAFF,TGCAGTGCTAGTTCCCAGGGGGCGATGAACACTGAAGCTTTCTTT
TRBV27,TRBJ2-3,NA,TRBD2,CASASATLAGGLSTDTQYF,TGTGCCAGCGCGTCAGCGACACTAGCGGGGGGGCTTAGCACAGATACGCAGTATTTT
TRBV3-1/TRBV3-2,TRBJ2-4,NA,TRBD1,CASSRDSGSNIQYF,TGTGCCAGCAGCCGGGACAGTGGCTCGAACATTCAGTACTTC
TRBV7-9,TRBJ1-3,NA,NA,CASSSYSSGNTIYF,TGTGCCAGCAGCTCCTACAGCTCTGGAAACACCATATATTTT